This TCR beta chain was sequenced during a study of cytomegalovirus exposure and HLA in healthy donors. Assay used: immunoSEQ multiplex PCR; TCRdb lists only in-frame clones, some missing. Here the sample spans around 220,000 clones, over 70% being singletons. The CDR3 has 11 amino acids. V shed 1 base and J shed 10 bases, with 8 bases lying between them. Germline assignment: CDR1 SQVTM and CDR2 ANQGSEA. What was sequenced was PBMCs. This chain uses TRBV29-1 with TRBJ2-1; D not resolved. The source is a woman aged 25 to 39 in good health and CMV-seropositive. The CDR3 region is CSVEGVMEQFF. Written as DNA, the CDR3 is TGCAGCGTTGAAGGGGTTATGGAGCAGTTCTTC.